Here is one T cell receptor beta chain with its context. Here immunoSEQ multiplex PCR was the method, and the copy in TCRdb shows in-frame clones only, minus some. The repertoire table contains about 140,000 clones. The record originates from a study of T cell responses to AZD1222 COVID-19 vaccine. The V end lost 3 bases, the J end lost 5 bases, and 13 bases lay between the germline ends. The germline gives CDR1 SGHAT, CDR2 FQNNGV. CDR3 length: 14 amino acids. V usage is TRBV11-2 and J usage is TRBJ1-2; D gene uncertain. This sequence was found in an adult in good health. Sequenced sample: peripheral blood. The CDR3 sequence is CASSFDGRLYGYTF. The CDR3 DNA follows: TGTGCCAGCAGCTTTGACGGTAGACTATATGGCTACACCTTC.